This T cell receptor (beta chain) was recovered during a study of blood T cell repertoires in COVID-19. Germline V gene data show CDR1 as SNHLY and CDR2 as FYNNEI. The CDR3 is made up of 15 amino acids. The ends were cut back, 4 bases at V and 2 bases at J, with 12 bases in the middle. TCRdb keeps only in-frame clones here, not all; method: immunoSEQ multiplex PCR. The data contain 290,000 or so clones, roughly 87% of them singletons. The clonotype was recovered from a man in his late teens or twenties with active or convalescent COVID-19. Sequencing was carried out using peripheral blood. The chain joins TRBV2 to TRBJ1-3; maybe TRBD1 (6 bases). The CDR3 DNA follows: TGTGCCAGCAGTGGACAGGTTTCGACTGGAAACACCATATATTTT. Translating it yields CASSGQVSTGNTIYF.